These 21 T cell receptor beta chains were all obtained from the same sample, sequenced in a study of blood T cells in healthy people across ages (dated by TCRdb to the mid-2010s). Libraries were constructed by 5' RACE. Data came from an Illumina HiSeq 2500. A second PCR of roughly 7 to 11 cycles was run with a J-beta primer mix and a sample-barcoded 5' primer. TCRdb reanalyzed the raw reads on its own, using fastp at Q25 for trimming and MiXCR for clone calling, and kept in-frame beta chains. One record per CDR3 amino acid sequence lists the most common genes and DNA. This sample has 1.5 million to 2 million distinct CDR3 sequences in its table, and 25% to 30% of those were observed once. The biggest ten clones account for more than 6% of the sample. The sample consisted of blood. The receptor set was obtained from a woman aged 25 to 39 in good health.

This clonotype was picked up a small number of times. V is TRBV2 and J is TRBJ2-4; D may be TRBD1 (5 bases). Near its end, the DNA agrees better with TRBJ2-5, so the J call may be wrong. CDR3 size: 14 residues. Per the germline V gene, CDR1 is SNHLY and CDR2 is FYNNEI. In DNA, the CDR3 is TGTGCCAGCGAGATCGACCAGGGCCGAGAGACCCAGTACTTC. Translation gives CASEIDQGRETQYF.

V gene TRBV4-1 combines with J gene TRBJ2-1, with 11 bases fitting TRBD2. This CDR3 contains 18 residues. Germline V gene sequence: CDR1 MGHRA, CDR2 YSYEKL. V was clipped by 3 bases and J by 7 bases; unmatched bases: 14. The CDR3 reads CASSHPGLAEGVGNEQFF. The DNA for the CDR3 is TGCGCCAGCAGCCATCCGGGACTAGCGGAAGGAGTAGGGAATGAGCAGTTCTTC.

This clonotype was detected only a few times. The chain has TRBV20-1 and TRBJ1-2; perhaps TRBD1 as D (6 bases). This CDR3 contains 13 residues. V lost 3 bases to trimming and J lost 8 bases, with 16 bases between them. The germline V gene has CDR1 DFQATT and CDR2 SNEGSKA (reference sequence). The CDR3: CSASPLTGRGYTF. The CDR3 DNA is TGCAGTGCTAGCCCTTTGACAGGACGGGGCTACACCTTC.

As for this clonotype: A read error may explain this, as a much larger clone is one base away. This chain uses TRBV7-2 with TRBJ2-4; perhaps TRBD2 as D (5 bases). The closer fit of TRBJ2-7 to the DNA end suggests the J call may be wrong. The V gene's germline CDR1 is SGHTA and CDR2 FQGNSA. The CDR3 covers 14 residues. The CDR3: CANSLAFSPSEQYF. The DNA for the CDR3 is TGTGCCAACAGCTTAGCGTTTTCCCCTTCCGAGCAGTACTTC.

V usage is TRBV28 and J usage is TRBJ2-1; D is undetermined. V lost 8 bases and J 3 bases, leaving 5 bases between the germline ends. The CDR3 is 11 residues long. The germline CDR1 and CDR2 sequences are MDHEN and SYDVKM. The CDR3: CASGYYNEQFF. DNA for the CDR3: TGTGCCAGCGGATACTACAATGAGCAGTTCTTC.

This chain connects TRBV24-1 to TRBJ2-7, with a tentative D call TRBD1 (5 bases). The CDR3 has 14 residues. CDR1 is KGHDR and CDR2 is SFDVKD in the germline V gene. V was shortened by 3 bases and J by 1 base, with 9 bases between the two germline ends. CDR3 residues: CATSDGHLSYEQYF. CDR3 DNA sequence: TGTGCCACCAGTGATGGACACCTATCCTACGAGCAGTACTTC.

Only a few counts were recorded for this clonotype. This rearrangement joins TRBV7-2 to TRBJ2-3; tentative D call: TRBD2 (7 bases). Trimming removed 5 bases from V and 2 bases from J, with 20 bases in between. CDR1 is SGHTA and CDR2 is FQGNSA in the germline V gene. The CDR3 extends over 17 amino acids. CDR3 sequence (DNA): TGTGCCAGCAGCCTCGGCCGGGGGGCGGGAACCACAGATACGCAGTATTTT. As protein: CASSLGRGAGTTDTQYF.

Only one count was recorded for this clonotype. This chain joins TRBV3-1 and TRBJ2-5; D tentatively reads TRBD1 or TRBD2 (5 bases each). Per the germline V gene, CDR1 is LGHDT and CDR2 is YNNKEL (reference sequence). With 2 bases removed from V and 3 bases from J, the gap between germline ends came to 16 bases. The CDR3 loop spans 16 amino acids. The CDR3 sequence is CASSQRTGTPKETQYF. CDR3 in DNA: TGTGCCAGCAGCCAACGAACCGGGACCCCGAAAGAGACCCAGTACTTC.

As for this clonotype: The CDR3 does not end in the conserved phenylalanine or tryptophan, so this is likely a read error. The V and J genes are TRBV16 and TRBJ2-7, with D perhaps matching TRBD1 (5 bases). V was cut by 0 bases and J by 0 bases, with 9 bases left in between. The CDR3 covers 15 residues. Looked up from germline, CDR1 is KGHSY and CDR2 is FQNENV. For the CDR3, the DNA is TGTGCCAGCAGCCAATCCTGGACAAGCTCCTACGAGCAGTACTTA. Translated: CASSQSWTSSYEQYL.

This clonotype was observed a handful of times. This sequence joins TRBV14 and TRBJ2-4; D is unresolved. The CDR3 sequence is 15 residues long. Trimming left V 0 bases short and J 5 bases short, with 11 bases between. Germline CDR1 SGHDN, CDR2 FVKESK. This CDR3 is CASSQDSRSENIQYF. The CDR3 DNA reads as TGTGCCAGCAGCCAAGATAGTAGGTCAGAAAACATTCAGTACTTC.

This clonotype occurred a few times. This rearrangement joins TRBV4-1 to TRBJ2-5, with TRBD2 matching over 14 bases. The CDR3 has 17 amino acids. CDR1 and CDR2 from the germline V gene are MGHRA and YSYEKL. The V segment lost 2 bases and the J segment 2 bases; nucleotides outside the gene matches: 4. This chain's CDR3 is CASSQIRLAGGQETQYF. The CDR3, as DNA: TGCGCCAGCAGCCAAATACGACTAGCGGGGGGGCAAGAGACCCAGTACTTC.

This clonotype occurred a few times. This sequence joins TRBV6-2 or TRBV6-3 and TRBJ2-4; maybe TRBD2 (5 bases). With 6 bases removed from V and 8 bases from J, the gap between germline ends came to 17 bases. The germline V gene encodes CDR1 MNHEY and CDR2 SVGEGT. There are 14 residues in the CDR3. DNA for the CDR3: TGTGCCAGCAGGCCTAGTCTCACGAGGGACATTCAGTACTTC. Translated, it gives CASRPSLTRDIQYF.

This clonotype was found a few times. The genes are TRBV5-1 and TRBJ2-1; 11 nucleotides line up with TRBD2. Germline-derived CDR1 and CDR2 are SGHRS and YFSETQ. The junction had 5 bases not matched to a gene; V was cut back by 3 bases and J by 6 bases. The CDR3 loop spans 15 amino acids. The CDR3, as DNA: TGCGCCAGCAGCTCAACTAGCGGGAGCGCCAATGAGCAGTTCTTC. As protein: CASSSTSGSANEQFF.

This clonotype came up a few times. This chain links TRBV7-3 with TRBJ2-3; D is uncertain. Germline-derived CDR1 and CDR2 are SGHTA and FQGTGA. This CDR3 is built from 13 residues. The ends were cut back, 1 base at V and 8 bases at J, with 10 bases in the middle. The CDR3 region has the DNA TGTGCCAGCAGCTTAAACCACTTCGGTACGCAGTATTTT. This sequence encodes CASSLNHFGTQYF.

This sequence joins TRBV9 and TRBJ2-3, with D tentatively TRBD2 (5 bases). The CDR3 is made up of 16 amino acids. Germline CDR1 and CDR2: SGDLS and YYNGEE. V dropped 4 bases and J dropped 0 bases, with 15 bases sitting between them. The CDR3 bases are TGTGCCAGCAGCTCAGCGGCCAGGCTAAGCACAGATACGCAGTATTTT. Protein sequence: CASSSAARLSTDTQYF.

This clonotype showed up just a few times. The chain links TRBV6-5 to TRBJ2-7; 7 positions match TRBD2. J was trimmed by 2 bases and V by 6 bases; bases with no gene match: 10. Germline loops: CDR1 MNHEY, CDR2 SVGAGI. The CDR3 has 15 residues. CDR3: CASRLGEGRTYEQYF. In DNA, the CDR3 is TGTGCCAGCAGACTCGGGGAGGGACGGACCTACGAGCAGTACTTC.

This clonotype was recorded a few times. One end of the junction does not line up with germline, which may come from a read error. The chain is built from TRBV12-3 or TRBV12-4 and TRBJ2-1, with 11 bases lining up with TRBD2. The CDR3 loop spans 15 amino acids. CDR3 DNA: TGTCCCAGCAGTCCAACTAGCGGGAGTGAGGGTGAGCAGTTCTTC. This codes for CPSSPTSGSEGEQFF.

This clonotype was observed a handful of times. This chain uses TRBV5-4 with TRBJ2-1; 7 bases agree with TRBD1. This CDR3 spans 14 amino acids. Unmatched junction bases numbered 5, after V lost 0 bases and J lost 8 bases. In germline, CDR1 is SGHNT, CDR2 YYREEE (reference sequence). CDR3: CASSLAIDRDEQFF. CDR3 DNA sequence: TGTGCCAGCAGCTTGGCCATAGACAGGGATGAGCAGTTCTTC.

The chain carries TRBV5-1 and TRBJ2-5; 7 nucleotides match TRBD1. CDR1 and CDR2 (germline): SGHRS, YFSETQ. The CDR3 extends over 15 amino acids. After removal of 5 bases from V and 5 bases from J, the junction contained 12 bases not matched to a gene. CDR3 DNA: TGCGCCAGCAGTTTGACAGGGTCTAGACAGGAGACCCAGTACTTC. It translates to CASSLTGSRQETQYF.

This clonotype was seen more than once but under ten times. V is TRBV6-6 and J is TRBJ2-2; 7 nucleotides align to TRBD1. Trimming removed 5 bases from V and 2 bases from J; junction bases left unmatched: 5. Germline V gene sequence: CDR1 MNHNY, CDR2 SVGAGI (reference sequence). The CDR3 contains 15 residues. The CDR3 region has the DNA TGTGCCAGCAGTCGGGACAGAGTAAACACCGGGGAGCTGTTTTTT. Amino acid sequence: CASSRDRVNTGELFF.

This clonotype appeared a few times. V usage is TRBV5-1 and J usage is TRBJ2-1; no clear D gene. V was pared by 4 bases and J by 0 bases, with 11 bases between. Germline V gene sequence: CDR1 SGHRS, CDR2 YFSETQ. The CDR3 loop spans 15 amino acids. This CDR3 is CASSASSTSYNEQFF. The CDR3 bases are TGCGCCAGCAGCGCCTCTAGTACCTCCTACAATGAGCAGTTCTTC.